This T cell receptor beta chain was recorded in a study of OX40 agonist ivuxolimab in advanced cancers. Sequenced by immunoSEQ multiplex PCR; TCRdb stores in-frame clones only, minus some. This table holds about 75,000 clones, more than 80% found once. This CDR3 is built from 16 residues. Germline CDR1 LNHDA, CDR2 SQIVND (reference sequence). Trimming took 5 bases from V and 3 from J; bases not matched to a gene: 9. Sequencing was performed on CD4+ or CD8+ T cells sorted from blood, taken in a trial of the OX40 agonist ivuxolimab. The receptor was derived from an adult with an advanced solid tumor such as melanoma, head and neck, liver or kidney cancer. The chain combines TRBV19 with TRBJ2-7, with TRBD1 identical over 11 bases. The CDR3 loop is CASSFAGDRGNYEQYF. CDR3 in DNA: TGTGCCAGTAGTTTCGCGGGGGACAGGGGGAACTACGAGCAGTACTTC.